This TCR beta chain was recorded in a study of STAT5B mutations in CD4+ large granular lymphocyte leukemia. Study-wide results and caveats: Compared with healthy controls (2/35), patient top clones favored TRBV06 (8/27). CD4-sorted patient repertoires seemed more clonal than healthy CD4+ repertoires. No patients shared main leukemic clonotypes, though around 24% appeared at low frequency elsewhere.

About this clone itself: The antigen remains undetermined.

Here immunoSEQ multiplex PCR was the method, and the copy in TCRdb shows in-frame clones only, minus some. The sample includes about 21,000 clones, roughly three quarters of them seen just once. V dropped 6 bases and J dropped 4 bases, with 15 bases sitting between them. The length of the CDR3 is 15 residues. In germline, CDR1 is LNHDA, CDR2 SQIVND (reference sequence). Sample: CD4+ T cells from blood buffy coats. This clonotype was sampled from a human donor in good health. The chain carries TRBV19 and TRBJ2-2, with D possibly being TRBD1 or TRBD2 (5 bases each). CDR3 DNA: TGTGCCAGTAGCCGAGCCGCAGGGACCACCGGGGAGCTGTTTTTT. As protein: CASSRAAGTTGELFF.